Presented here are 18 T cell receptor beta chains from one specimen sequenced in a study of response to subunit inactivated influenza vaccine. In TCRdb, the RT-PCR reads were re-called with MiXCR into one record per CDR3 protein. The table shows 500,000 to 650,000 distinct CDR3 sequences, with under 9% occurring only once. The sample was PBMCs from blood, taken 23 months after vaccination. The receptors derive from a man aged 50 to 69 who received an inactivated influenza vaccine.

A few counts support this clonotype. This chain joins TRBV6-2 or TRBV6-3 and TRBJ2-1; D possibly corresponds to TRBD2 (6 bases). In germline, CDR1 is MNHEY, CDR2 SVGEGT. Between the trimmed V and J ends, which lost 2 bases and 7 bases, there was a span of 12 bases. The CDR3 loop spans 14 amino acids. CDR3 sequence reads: CASSYAGLGNEQFF. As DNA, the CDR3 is TGTGCCAGCAGTTACGCGGGGTTGGGGAATGAGCAGTTCTTC.

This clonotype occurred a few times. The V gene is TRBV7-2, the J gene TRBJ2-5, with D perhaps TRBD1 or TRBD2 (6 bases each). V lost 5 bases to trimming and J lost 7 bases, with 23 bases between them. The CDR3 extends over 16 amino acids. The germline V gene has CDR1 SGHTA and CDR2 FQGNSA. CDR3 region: CASSPPNRGIRGTQYF. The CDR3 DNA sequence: TGTGCCAGCAGCCCCCCGAATCGCGGGATCAGGGGGACCCAGTACTTC.

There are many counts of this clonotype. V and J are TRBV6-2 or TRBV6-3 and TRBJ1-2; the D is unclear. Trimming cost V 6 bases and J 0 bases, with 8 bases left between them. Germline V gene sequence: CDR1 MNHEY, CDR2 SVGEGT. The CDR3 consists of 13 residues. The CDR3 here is CASSPIANYGYTF. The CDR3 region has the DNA TGTGCCAGCAGCCCGATCGCTAACTATGGCTACACCTTC.

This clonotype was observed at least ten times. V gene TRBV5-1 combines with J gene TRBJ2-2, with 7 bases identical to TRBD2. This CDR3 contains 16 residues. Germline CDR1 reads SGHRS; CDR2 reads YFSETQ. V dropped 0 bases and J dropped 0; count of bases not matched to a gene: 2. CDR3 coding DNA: TGCGCCAGCAGCTTGGCCGCGGGGGCGAACACCGGGGAGCTGTTTTTT. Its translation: CASSLAAGANTGELFF.

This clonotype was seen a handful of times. CDR3 nucleotides: TGTGCCAGCAGTCTCGAGGACAGGAATGAAAAACTGTTTTTT. Its translation is CASSLEDRNEKLFF. The chain joins TRBV12-3 or TRBV12-4 to TRBJ1-4, with 7 bases lining up with TRBD1. With 5 bases clipped from V and 5 bases from J, the junction kept 5 bases outside the gene matches. The CDR3 runs to 14 residues.

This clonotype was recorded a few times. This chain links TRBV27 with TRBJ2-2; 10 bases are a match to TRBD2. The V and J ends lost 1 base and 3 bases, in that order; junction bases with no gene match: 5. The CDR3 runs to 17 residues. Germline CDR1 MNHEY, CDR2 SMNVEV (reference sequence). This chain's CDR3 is CASSLWTSGPYTGELFF. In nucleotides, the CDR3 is TGTGCCAGCAGTTTATGGACTAGCGGCCCCTACACCGGGGAGCTGTTTTTT.

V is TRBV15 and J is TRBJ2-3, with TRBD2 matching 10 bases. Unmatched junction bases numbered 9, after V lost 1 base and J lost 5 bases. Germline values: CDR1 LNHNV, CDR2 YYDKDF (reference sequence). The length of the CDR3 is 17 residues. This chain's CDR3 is CATSRVSSGGALDTQYF. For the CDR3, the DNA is TGTGCCACCAGCAGAGTTAGCAGCGGGGGGGCCCTAGATACGCAGTATTTT.

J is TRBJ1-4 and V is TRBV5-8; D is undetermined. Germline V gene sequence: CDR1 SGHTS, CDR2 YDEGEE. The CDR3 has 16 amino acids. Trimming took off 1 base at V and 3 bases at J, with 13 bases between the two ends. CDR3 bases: TGTGCCAGCAGCTTGCGGCAGGTTTGGGCTAATGAAAAACTGTTTTTT. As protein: CASSLRQVWANEKLFF.

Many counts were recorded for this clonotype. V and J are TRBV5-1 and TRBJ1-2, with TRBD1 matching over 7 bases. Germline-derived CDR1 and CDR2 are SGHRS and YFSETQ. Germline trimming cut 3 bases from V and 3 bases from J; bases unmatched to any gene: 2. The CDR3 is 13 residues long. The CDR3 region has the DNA TGCGCCAGCAGCTCTACAGGGGACTATGGCTACACCTTC. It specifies CASSSTGDYGYTF.

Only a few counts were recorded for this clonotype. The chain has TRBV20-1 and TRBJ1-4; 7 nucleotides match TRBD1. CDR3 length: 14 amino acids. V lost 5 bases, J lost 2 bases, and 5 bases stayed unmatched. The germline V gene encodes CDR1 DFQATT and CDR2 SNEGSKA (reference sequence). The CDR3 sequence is CSAGPGQTNEKLFF. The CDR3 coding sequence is TGCAGTGCTGGGCCGGGACAGACTAATGAAAAACTGTTTTTT.

The CDR3 bases are TGTGCCAGCAGCTTTTCGATAGAGCAGTTCTTC. Translation: CASSFSIEQFF. The gene calls are TRBV5-6 and TRBJ2-1, with D unresolved. With 2 bases removed from V and 10 bases from J, the gap between germline ends came to 7 bases. In germline, CDR1 is SGHDT, CDR2 YYEEEE. The CDR3 length is 11 residues.

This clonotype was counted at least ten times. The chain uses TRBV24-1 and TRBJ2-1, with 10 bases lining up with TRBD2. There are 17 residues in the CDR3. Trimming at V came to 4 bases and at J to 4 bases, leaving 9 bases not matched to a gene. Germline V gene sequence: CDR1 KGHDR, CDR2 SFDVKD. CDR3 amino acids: CATSDPTSGTTYNEQFF. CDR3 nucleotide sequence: TGTGCCACCAGTGACCCAACTAGCGGGACCACATACAATGAGCAGTTCTTC.

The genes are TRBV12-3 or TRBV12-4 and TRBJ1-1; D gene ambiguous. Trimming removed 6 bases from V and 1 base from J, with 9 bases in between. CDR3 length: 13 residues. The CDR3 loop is CASRVRGNTEAFF. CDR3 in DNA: TGTGCCAGCAGGGTCCGGGGGAACACTGAAGCTTTCTTT.

CDR3 DNA sequence: TGCAGTGCTAGAGATCCCATCAGGGGGCTCAATCAGCCCCAGCATTTT. It is translated as CSARDPIRGLNQPQHF. The chain carries TRBV20-1 and TRBJ1-5; TRBD1 matches at 8 bases. The V segment lost 0 bases and the J segment 3 bases; nucleotides outside the gene matches: 7. Germline V gives CDR1 DFQATT, CDR2 SNEGSKA (reference sequence). The CDR3 has 16 residues.

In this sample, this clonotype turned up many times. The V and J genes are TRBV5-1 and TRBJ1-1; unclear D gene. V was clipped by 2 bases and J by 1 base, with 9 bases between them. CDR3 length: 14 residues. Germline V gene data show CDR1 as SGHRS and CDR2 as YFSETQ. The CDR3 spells CASSLPQSNTEAFF. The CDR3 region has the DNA TGCGCCAGCAGCTTACCCCAATCGAACACTGAAGCTTTCTTT. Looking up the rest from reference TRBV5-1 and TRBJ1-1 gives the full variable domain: KAGVTQTPRYLIKTRGQQVTLSCSPISGHRSVSWYQQTPGQGLQFLFEYFSETQRNKGNFPGRFSGRQFSNSRSEMNVSTLELGDSALYLCASSLPQSNTEAFFGQGTRLTVV.

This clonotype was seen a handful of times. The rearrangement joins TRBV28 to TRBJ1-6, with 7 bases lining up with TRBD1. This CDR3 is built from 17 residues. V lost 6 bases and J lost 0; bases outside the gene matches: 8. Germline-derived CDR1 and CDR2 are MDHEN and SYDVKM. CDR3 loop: CASRRKTGISYNSPLHF. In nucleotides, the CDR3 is TGTGCCAGCAGACGAAAGACAGGGATCTCCTATAATTCACCCCTCCACTTT.

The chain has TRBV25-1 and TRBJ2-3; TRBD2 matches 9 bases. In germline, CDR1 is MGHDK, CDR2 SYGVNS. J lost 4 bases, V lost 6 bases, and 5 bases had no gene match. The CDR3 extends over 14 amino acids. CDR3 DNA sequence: TGTGCCAGCAGCTCAGCGGGGGGTTCAGATACGCAGTATTTT. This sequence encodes CASSSAGGSDTQYF.

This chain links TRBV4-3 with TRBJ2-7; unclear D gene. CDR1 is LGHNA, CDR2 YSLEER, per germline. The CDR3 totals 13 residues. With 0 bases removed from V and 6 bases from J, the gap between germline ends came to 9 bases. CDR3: CASSQDPSGEQYF. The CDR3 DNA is TGCGCCAGCAGCCAAGATCCCTCGGGCGAGCAGTACTTC.